The clone carrying this TCR beta chain has only one observation. Its antigen is unidentified. A read error may produce the germline difference seen at one junction end. Germline CDR1 and CDR2: ENHRY and SYGVKD. The length of the CDR3 is 16 residues. This entry comes from a study of identical twins. General observations from the study: The study drew conclusions from cross-sectional statistical analysis, not from following the same donors.

TCRdb fed the 5' RACE reads into MiXCR, producing one record per CDR3 protein. This table holds around 370,000 distinct CDR3 sequences, approximately 9.1% found once. This clonotype originated in a woman in her 50s in good health. Sequenced material: naive T cells sorted from blood. This chain uses TRBV10-3 with TRBJ2-1; TRBD2 aligns across 7 bases. This CDR3 is CAITASGRSSYYEQFF. The CDR3 DNA reads TGTGCCATCACCGCTAGCGGAAGAAGCTCCTACTATGAGCAGTTCTTC.